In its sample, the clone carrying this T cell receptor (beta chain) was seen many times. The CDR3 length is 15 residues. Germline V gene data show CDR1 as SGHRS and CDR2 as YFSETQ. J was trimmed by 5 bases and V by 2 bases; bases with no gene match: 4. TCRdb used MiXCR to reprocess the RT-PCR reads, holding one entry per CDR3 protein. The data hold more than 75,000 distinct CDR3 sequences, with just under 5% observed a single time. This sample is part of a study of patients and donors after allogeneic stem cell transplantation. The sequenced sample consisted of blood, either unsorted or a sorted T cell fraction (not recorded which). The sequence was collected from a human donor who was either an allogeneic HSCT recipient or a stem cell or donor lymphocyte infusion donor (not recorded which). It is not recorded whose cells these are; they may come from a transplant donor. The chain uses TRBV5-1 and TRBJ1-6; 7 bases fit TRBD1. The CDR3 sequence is CASSLRQGDNSPLHF. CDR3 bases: TGCGCCAGCAGCTTAAGGCAGGGGGATAATTCACCCCTCCACTTT. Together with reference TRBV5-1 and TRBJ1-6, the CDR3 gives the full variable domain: KAGVTQTPRYLIKTRGQQVTLSCSPISGHRSVSWYQQTPGQGLQFLFEYFSETQRNKGNFPGRFSGRQFSNSRSEMNVSTLELGDSALYLCASSLRQGDNSPLHFGNGTRLTVT.